Following are 8 T cell receptor beta chains from one sample sequenced in a study of human T cells and chemical hapten exposure. TCRdb called the RACE reads again in MiXCR, with one record for every CDR3 protein. The repertoire holds 180,000 or so distinct CDR3 sequences, with 14% as singletons. The time point is: patch test 1, 2 weeks after DPC sensitization. Treatment described: therapeutic diphenylcyclopropenone sensitization with weekly scalp DPC. Here the sequenced sample was whole blood, taken in connection with sensitization to the hapten diphenylcyclopropenone (DPC). The receptors were gathered from a woman in her twenties or thirties with alopecia areata. Some clones in this sample may be carry-over from other donors' samples.

The CDR3 loop reads CASSRGQGGGEKLFF. The CDR3 region has the DNA TGTGCCAGCAGCCGTGGACAGGGAGGAGGCGAAAAACTGTTTTTT. The rearrangement joins TRBV7-9 to TRBJ1-4; 8 bases map to TRBD1. This CDR3 is built from 15 residues. From germline, CDR1 is SEHNR and CDR2 FQNEAQ (reference sequence). Losses at the gene ends were 5 bases for V and 8 bases for J; bases not matched to a gene: 10.

This chain joins TRBV29-1 and TRBJ1-2; D gene ambiguous. The germline CDR1 and CDR2 sequences are SQVTM and ANQGSEA. V was shortened by 8 bases and J by 7 bases, with 17 bases between the two germline ends. This CDR3 is 12 amino acids long. Here the CDR3 reads CSLEDSQSGYTF. The DNA for the CDR3 is TGCAGCCTGGAGGATTCCCAGAGTGGCTACACCTTC. Variable domain in full (rest from reference TRBV29-1 and TRBJ1-2): SAVISQKPSRDICQRGTSLTIQCQVDSQVTMMFWYRQQPGQSLTLIATANQGSEATYESGFVIDKFPISRPNLTFSTLTVSNMSPEDSSIYLCSLEDSQSGYTFGSGTRLTVV.

The chain joins TRBV3-1 to TRBJ1-6; D is undetermined. This CDR3 is 13 amino acids long. Trimming left V 0 bases short and J 14 bases short, with 11 bases between. Germline V gives CDR1 LGHDT, CDR2 YNNKEL (reference sequence). This CDR3 reads CASSQDEAASLHF. The CDR3 nucleotides read TGTGCCAGCAGCCAAGACGAAGCCGCTTCCCTCCACTTT. The whole variable domain, remainder taken from reference TRBV3-1 and TRBJ1-6, is DTAVSQTPKYLVTQMGNDKSIKCEQNLGHDTMYWYKQDSKKFLKIMFSYNNKELIINETVPNRFSPKSPDKAHLNLHINSLELGDSAVYFCASSQDEAASLHFGNGTRLTVT.

This clonotype was seen many times. The rearrangement joins TRBV5-6 to TRBJ1-2, with 9 positions matching TRBD1. Trimming at V came to 2 bases and at J to 3 bases, leaving 2 bases not matched to a gene. This CDR3 spans 14 amino acids. Germline CDR1 is SGHDT and CDR2 is YYEEEE. For the CDR3, the DNA is TGTGCCAGCAGCTTTACAGGGGGCGACTATGGCTACACCTTC. It yields the protein CASSFTGGDYGYTF. Full variable domain (rest looked up from reference TRBV5-6 and TRBJ1-2): DAGVTQSPTHLIKTRGQQVTLRCSPKSGHDTVSWYQQALGQGPQFIFQYYEEEERQRGNFPDRFSGHQFPNYSSELNVNALLLGDSALYLCASSFTGGDYGYTFGSGTRLTVV.

The sample holds a few counts of this clonotype. J is TRBJ2-5 and V is TRBV25-1; D call uncertain. This CDR3 is 15 amino acids long. Per germline, CDR1 MGHDK and CDR2 SYGVNS. Trimming took off 6 bases at V and 1 base at J, with 15 bases between the two ends. DNA of the CDR3: TGTGCCAGCAGCAACTACGGACCGAGCCAAGAGACCCAGTACTTC. This sequence encodes CASSNYGPSQETQYF.

The rearrangement joins TRBV6-1 to TRBJ1-5, with TRBD1 as a possible D gene (5 bases). Trimming shortened V by 2 bases and J by 4 bases, and 12 bases separated the two germline ends. The CDR3 sequence is 15 residues long. The germline gives CDR1 MNHNS, CDR2 SASEGT. CDR3 nucleotide sequence: TGTGCCAGCAGTGAAATTTGGGGGGGAAATCAGCCCCAGCATTTT. Its protein product is CASSEIWGGNQPQHF.

This clonotype was seen a handful of times. The rearrangement joins TRBV5-1 to TRBJ2-3; D is possibly TRBD1 (6 bases). Per germline, CDR1 SGHRS and CDR2 YFSETQ. This CDR3 is 15 amino acids long. The V end lost 3 bases, the J end lost 4 bases, and 15 bases lay between the germline ends. The CDR3 DNA reads as TGCGCCAGCAGCTGGAGCATTCCAGGGGCAGATACGCAGTATTTT. The encoded protein is CASSWSIPGADTQYF.

The chain has TRBV7-2 and TRBJ2-7; no clear D gene. CDR1 and CDR2 from the germline V gene are SGHTA and FQGNSA. This CDR3 has 15 residues. V dropped 2 bases and J dropped 0 bases, with 11 bases sitting between them. The CDR3 loop reads CASSLFPTPSYEQYF. CDR3 nucleotide sequence: TGTGCCAGCAGCTTATTCCCAACCCCCTCCTACGAGCAGTACTTC.